This TCR beta chain derives from a study of cytomegalovirus exposure and HLA in healthy donors. General study findings and limits: It was reported that the classifier diagnosed cytomegalovirus status with high specificity and sensitivity in both the original and validation cohorts.

Germline values: CDR1 SNHLY, CDR2 FYNNEI. V trimming: 6 bases; J trimming: 1 base; junction bases outside the gene matches: 7. The CDR3 runs 15 residues. Concerning this clone itself: Its target is not known.

The protocol was immunoSEQ multiplex PCR, while the TCRdb copy is restricted to in-frame clones and leaves out a portion. This table holds about 360,000 clones, approximately 90% found once. V gene TRBV2 combines with J gene TRBJ2-7; 9 bases are a match to TRBD1. This TCR came from a woman aged 18-29 years in good health and CMV-seronegative. The sample taken for sequencing was PBMCs. CDR3 amino acids: CASRDRDRVSYEQYF. CDR3 in DNA: TGTGCCAGCAGGGACCGGGACAGGGTTTCCTACGAGCAGTACTTC.